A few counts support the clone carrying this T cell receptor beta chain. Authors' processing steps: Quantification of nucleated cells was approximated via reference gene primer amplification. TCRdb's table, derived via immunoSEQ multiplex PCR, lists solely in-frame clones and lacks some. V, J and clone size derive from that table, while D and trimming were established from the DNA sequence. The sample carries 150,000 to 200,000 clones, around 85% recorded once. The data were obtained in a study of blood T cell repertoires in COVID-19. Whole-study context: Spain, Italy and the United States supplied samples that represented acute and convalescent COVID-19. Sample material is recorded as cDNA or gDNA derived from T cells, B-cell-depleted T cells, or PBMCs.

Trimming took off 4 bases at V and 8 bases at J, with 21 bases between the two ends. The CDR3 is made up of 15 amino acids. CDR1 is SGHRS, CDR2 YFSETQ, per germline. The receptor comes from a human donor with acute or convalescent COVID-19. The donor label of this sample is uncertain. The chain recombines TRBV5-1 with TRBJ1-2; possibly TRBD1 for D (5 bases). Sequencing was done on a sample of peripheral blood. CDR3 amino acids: CASSPTAGRVGGYTF. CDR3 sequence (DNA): TGCGCCAGCAGCCCAACCGCCGGCAGGGTGGGAGGCTACACCTTC.